This T cell receptor beta chain was profiled in a study of naive and memory T cell subsets. General study points: Over 95% of naive TCR sequences appeared only once after error correction, unlike memory subsets. Naive repertoires, especially CD8, held a few larger clonotypes, possibly memory cells re-expressing CD45RA. Diversity fell and Gini index rose from naive through CM, EM, EMRA.

This clonotype was recorded a few times. No antigen is known for it. The beta constant-region primer was an equimolar mix of two oligonucleotides covering TRBC1 and TRBC2. Four rounds of PCR amplified the ligated cDNA using nested alpha and beta constant-region primers plus SP2. TCRdb independently ran MiXCR on the UMI-ligation and nested PCR reads; one entry per CDR3 protein. The repertoire has about 150,000 distinct CDR3 sequences, about 23% of them found once; the top ten carry over 0.09%. After the first PCR, alpha and beta chain libraries were processed separately. This CDR3 contains 14 residues. V was pared by 6 bases and J by 0 bases, with 12 bases between. Germline assignment: CDR1 SQVTM and CDR2 ANQGSEA.

Sequenced sample: naive CD4+ T cells from blood. The TCR originated in a human donor in good health. This chain joins TRBV29-1 and TRBJ2-1; D not certain. Here the CDR3 reads CSVVIGSSYNEQFF. The CDR3 region has the DNA TGCAGCGTGGTAATAGGAAGCTCCTACAATGAGCAGTTCTTC.